These 5 T cell receptor beta chains were sequenced from one sample in a study of T cells in Graves' hyperthyroidism and ophthalmopathy. RNA transcripts were the template for amplifying TCR beta CDR3 regions. The study used the HTBI primer set for a first-round RT-PCR of the TCR CDR3. TCRdb fed the multiplex PCR reads into MiXCR, producing one record per CDR3 protein. The sample includes 550,000 to 700,000 distinct CDR3 sequences, about 15% of them seen just once. The sample taken for sequencing was blood. The origin of the receptors is a woman aged 40-49 years with Graves' ophthalmopathy.

This clonotype has ten or more counts. This chain links TRBV5-1 with TRBJ1-1; D call uncertain. Germline loops: CDR1 SGHRS, CDR2 YFSETQ. There are 13 residues in the CDR3. The germline V and J ends were trimmed by 3 bases and 2 bases, with 8 bases remaining between them. DNA of the CDR3: TGCGCCAGCAGCTCGGAGGTCAACACTGAAGCTTTCTTT. It yields the protein CASSSEVNTEAFF. Full variable domain (remainder filled in from reference TRBV5-1 and TRBJ1-1): KAGVTQTPRYLIKTRGQQVTLSCSPISGHRSVSWYQQTPGQGLQFLFEYFSETQRNKGNFPGRFSGRQFSNSRSEMNVSTLELGDSALYLCASSSEVNTEAFFGQGTRLTVV.

This clonotype was observed at least ten times. J is TRBJ2-5 and V is TRBV6-1, with D perhaps TRBD1 (6 bases). This CDR3 is 13 amino acids long. CDR1 and CDR2 (germline): MNHNS, SASEGT. Trimming removed 4 bases from V and 5 bases from J, with 11 bases in between. The CDR3 protein is CASSGQDMETQYF. As DNA, the CDR3 is TGTGCCAGCAGTGGACAGGATATGGAGACCCAGTACTTC.

The chain combines TRBV28 with TRBJ1-1; perhaps TRBD1 as D (6 bases). Germline CDR1 reads MDHEN; CDR2 reads SYDVKM. The CDR3 runs to 14 residues. Trimming cost V 6 bases and J 5 bases, with 16 bases left between them. The CDR3 coding sequence is TGTGCCAGCAGGTTCCGGGGGCGAGAAACTGAAGCTTTCTTT. Its protein is CASRFRGRETEAFF. The full variable domain, completed using reference TRBV28 and TRBJ1-1, is DVKVTQSSRYLVKRTGEKVFLECVQDMDHENMFWYRQDPGLGLRLIYFSYDVKMKEKGDIPEGYSVSREKKERFSLILESASTNQTSMYLCASRFRGRETEAFFGQGTRLTVV.

This clonotype was found many times. The chain recombines TRBV11-3 with TRBJ1-1, with 7 nucleotides matching TRBD1. The V segment lost 5 bases and the J segment 4 bases; nucleotides outside the gene matches: 4. CDR1 and CDR2 from the germline V gene are SGHNT and YENEEA. The CDR3 has 13 residues. The CDR3 region has the DNA TGTGCCAGCAGCCTTAAGGGGGCCACTGAAGCTTTCTTT. Translating gives CASSLKGATEAFF. The full variable domain, in which reference TRBV11-3 and TRBJ1-1 provide the parts outside the CDR3, is EAGVVQSPRYKIIEKKQPVAFWCNPISGHNTLYWYLQNLGQGPELLIRYENEEAVDDSQLPKDRFSAERLKGVDSTLKIQPAELGDSAVYLCASSLKGATEAFFGQGTRLTVV.

This clonotype was seen ten or more times. This sequence joins TRBV19 and TRBJ2-2; 12 nucleotides line up with TRBD2. Unmatched junction bases numbered 6, after V lost 3 bases and J lost 1 base. The CDR3 loop spans 18 amino acids. CDR1 LNHDA and CDR2 SQIVND come from the germline V gene (reference sequence). DNA for the CDR3: TGTGCCAGTAGTATGAGGACTAGCGGGGTCCTGAACACCGGGGAGCTGTTTTTT. Translating gives CASSMRTSGVLNTGELFF.